These T cell receptor beta chains were read from a single sample in a study of cytomegalovirus exposure and HLA in healthy donors. Sequencing used immunoSEQ multiplex PCR; TCRdb keeps in-frame clones, though not all of them. Counted here are approximately 130,000 clones, approximately 80% occurring once; the ten biggest clones make up approximately 1.2%. What was sequenced was PBMCs. These receptors all come from a man aged 45-60 years in good health and CMV-seronegative. Each CDR3 is given with its conserved first and last residue. A D gene is named only where the DNA matches it firmly. The size entry is marked missing in some rows and otherwise reads once, few, many or a size class.

D	V	J	size	CDR3	DNA
.	TRBV12-2	TRBJ2-7	.	CASRLESRRDYYEQYF	TGTGCAAGTCGCTTAGAAAGCAGAAGGGACTACTACGAGCAGTACTTC
.	TRBV10-1	TRBJ2-5	.	CASSDSGEKETQYF	TGCGCCAGCAGTGATTCAGGGGAGAAAGAGACCCAGTACTTC
.	TRBV27	TRBJ1-2	.	CASRQDPYTGYTF	TGTGCCAGCAGACAGGACCCCTATACTGGCTACACCTTC
.	TRBV28	TRBJ1-1	.	CASSKTGDTEAFF	TGTGCCAGCAGCAAGACGGGGGACACTGAAGCTTTCTTT
TRBD1	TRBV9	TRBJ1-4	once	CASSAYSGTGNEKLFF	TGTGCCAGCAGCGCGTACTCCGGGACAGGGAATGAAAAACTGTTTTTT
.	TRBV27	TRBJ1-2	.	CASSPENSNYGYTF	TGTGCCAGCAGTCCCGAAAACAGTAACTATGGCTACACCTTC
TRBD1	TRBV28	TRBJ1-2	.	CASSFPRGQGGYGYTF	TGTGCCAGCAGTTTCCCCCGGGGACAGGGAGGCTATGGCTACACCTTC
TRBD1	TRBV27	TRBJ1-4	.	CASGRPGTGDEKLFF	TGTGCCAGCGGTCGTCCCGGGACAGGGGACGAAAAACTGTTTTTT
.	TRBV19	TRBJ1-1	.	CASSTLFRGGNTEAFF	TGTGCCAGTAGTACCCTATTCAGGGGCGGGAACACTGAAGCTTTCTTT
TRBD1	TRBV27	TRBJ2-7	.	CASSPDTGVSSYEQYF	TGTGCCAGCAGTCCAGATACAGGGGTCAGCTCCTACGAGCAGTACTTC
TRBD2	TRBV29-1	TRBJ2-3	.	CSARTSAITDTQYF	TGCAGCGCTCGGACTAGCGCAATCACAGATACGCAGTATTTT
TRBD2	TRBV7-2	TRBJ2-5	.	CASSLGRLALKWETQYF	TGTGCCAGCAGCTTAGGTCGACTAGCGCTAAAGTGGGAGACCCAGTACTTC
TRBD2	TRBV19	TRBJ2-1	few	CASSKGLAYYNEQFF	TGTGCCAGTAGTAAGGGACTAGCCTATTACAATGAGCAGTTCTTC
TRBD2	TRBV30	TRBJ2-1	.	CAWRGAGGNEQFF	TGTGCCTGGAGGGGGGCGGGGGGTAATGAGCAGTTCTTC
.	TRBV7-9	TRBJ2-7	.	CASSLGPAEQYF	TGTGCCAGCAGCTTAGGCCCCGCCGAGCAGTACTTC
.	TRBV7-3	TRBJ2-3	.	CASRGTSTDTQYF	TGTGCCAGCAGGGGCACTAGCACAGATACGCAGTATTTT
TRBD2	TRBV19	TRBJ2-5	.	CASSIERTSGETQYF	TGTGCCAGTAGTATAGAACGGACTAGCGGAGAGACCCAGTACTTC
TRBD2	TRBV28	TRBJ2-7	.	CASSFSSGSTWYF	TGTGCCAGCAGTTTTTCTAGCGGGAGTACTTGGTACTTC
TRBD2	TRBV19	TRBJ2-1	few	CASSSVSGRRDEQFF	TGTGCCAGTAGTTCTGTTAGCGGGAGAAGGGATGAGCAGTTCTTC
.	TRBV5-5	TRBJ2-5	.	CASSFWDSQETQYF	TGTGCCAGCAGCTTTTGGGACTCGCAAGAGACCCAGTACTTC
TRBD1	TRBV19	TRBJ1-5	.	CASTPKRGLNLWSNQPQHF	TGTGCCAGTACCCCGAAGAGGGGGCTAAATTTATGGAGCAATCAGCCCCAGCATTTT
.	TRBV11-1	TRBJ2-7	.	CASSFPGEGIYEQYF	TGTGCCAGCAGCTTCCCAGGGGAAGGAATCTACGAGCAGTACTTC
.	TRBV30	TRBJ1-1	.	CAWSVGGGTEAFF	TGTGCCTGGAGTGTGGGGGGAGGTACTGAAGCTTTCTTT
TRBD2	TRBV5-6	TRBJ2-7	.	CASTLGLADYEQYF	TGTGCCAGCACCTTAGGACTAGCGGATTACGAGCAGTACTTC
.	TRBV5-1	TRBJ2-2	.	CASSRGRAPTGELFF	TGCGCCAGCAGTAGGGGGAGGGCCCCCACCGGGGAGCTGTTTTTT
.	TRBV11-2	TRBJ2-3	.	CASSLAGSSTDTQYF	TGTGCCAGCAGCTTAGCAGGGTCGTCCACAGATACGCAGTATTTT
TRBD1	TRBV6-5	TRBJ1-2	.	CASSYEGAGGYTF	TGTGCCAGCAGTTACGAGGGGGCGGGAGGCTACACCTTC
.	TRBV29-1	TRBJ2-2	.	CSVGRTALDPNTGELFF	TGCAGCGTTGGTAGGACAGCCCTTGACCCGAACACCGGGGAGCTGTTTTTT
TRBD1	TRBV18	TRBJ2-2	.	CASSPRQGEDTGELFF	TGTGCCAGCTCACCGAGACAGGGGGAAGACACCGGGGAGCTGTTTTTT
TRBD1	TRBV23-1	TRBJ1-4	.	CASSLPTGETVKLFF	TGCGCCAGCAGTCTACCGACAGGGGAAACGGTAAAACTGTTTTTT
TRBD2	TRBV5-1	TRBJ2-2	.	CASSKGLAGNTGELFF	TGCGCCAGCAGCAAGGGACTAGCGGGGAACACCGGGGAGCTGTTTTTT
.	TRBV28	TRBJ1-3	.	CASSSQVAGNTIYF	TGTGCCAGCAGTTCACAGGTGGCTGGAAACACCATATATTTT
TRBD1	TRBV5-4	TRBJ2-2	.	CASSFVFTGVEVGELFF	TGTGCCAGCAGCTTTGTTTTCACAGGGGTGGAGGTCGGGGAGCTGTTTTTT
.	TRBV27	TRBJ1-5	once	CASRREGLGNQPQHF	TGTGCCAGCCGGAGGGAGGGATTGGGCAATCAGCCCCAGCATTTT
.	TRBV6-1	TRBJ1-2	.	CASSESGRVSYGYTF	TGTGCCAGCAGTGAATCTGGCAGGGTATCCTATGGCTACACCTTC
TRBD1	TRBV29-1	TRBJ2-3	.	CSVPGTGRPDTQYF	TGCAGCGTGCCTGGGACAGGGAGGCCAGATACGCAGTATTTT
.	TRBV5-1	TRBJ2-1	.	CASSWRDSSGHNEQFF	TGCGCCAGCAGCTGGAGGGACAGTTCAGGTCACAATGAGCAGTTCTTC
.	TRBV28	TRBJ1-1	.	CASSPARVRSEAFF	TGTGCCAGCAGTCCCGCCAGGGTGAGGTCTGAAGCTTTCTTT
.	TRBV19	TRBJ2-7	.	CASSAQDSYEQYF	TGTGCCAGTAGTGCCCAGGACAGCTACGAGCAGTACTTC
TRBD1	TRBV11-1	TRBJ2-2	.	CASSEGQGYAGELFF	TGTGCCAGCAGCGAGGGACAGGGGTATGCCGGGGAGCTGTTTTTT
.	TRBV27	TRBJ1-2	.	CASRPSGSDYGYTF	TGTGCCAGCAGGCCCTCCGGGTCGGACTATGGCTACACCTTC
TRBD2	TRBV28	TRBJ2-3	.	CASGLAGDTQCF	TGTGCCAGCGGCCTAGCGGGAGATACGCAGTGTTTT
TRBD2	TRBV5-1	TRBJ2-7	.	CASRLAEPYEQYF	TGCGCCAGCAGACTAGCGGAGCCCTACGAGCAGTACTTC
TRBD2	TRBV29-1	TRBJ2-5	.	CSYKPGLAGAETQYF	TGCAGCTACAAGCCGGGACTAGCGGGAGCAGAGACCCAGTACTTC
TRBD1	TRBV6-6	TRBJ1-5	.	CASSYDRGSPQPQHF	TGTGCCAGCAGTTACGACAGGGGGAGTCCCCAGCCCCAGCATTTT
TRBD2	TRBV11-1	TRBJ2-1	.	CASSSPAGGPRNEQFF	TGTGCCAGCAGCTCGCCAGCGGGAGGGCCCCGAAATGAGCAGTTCTTC
.	TRBV10-3	TRBJ2-7	few	CAISESRAGRVAYEQYF	TGTGCCATCAGTGAGTCACGGGCGGGGCGGGTCGCTTACGAGCAGTACTTC
.	TRBV10-2	TRBJ2-7	.	CASSDKRYEQYF	TGCGCCAGCAGTGATAAGAGGTACGAGCAGTACTTC
TRBD1	TRBV5-6	TRBJ1-4	.	CASSLRVARGDEKLFF	TGTGCCAGCAGCTTGCGGGTTGCCAGGGGGGACGAAAAACTGTTTTTT
TRBD1	TRBV28	TRBJ2-2	.	CASSTGGLDTGELFF	TGTGCCAGCAGTACAGGGGGCTTGGACACCGGGGAGCTGTTTTTT
TRBD2	TRBV14	TRBJ2-2	.	CASSQPTSSYTGELFF	TGTGCCAGCAGCCAACCGACTAGCTCCTACACCGGGGAGCTGTTTTTT
.	TRBV19	TRBJ2-3	.	CASSKSPGENTQYF	TGTGCCAGTAGCAAATCCCCGGGGGAAAATACGCAGTATTTT